This T cell receptor (beta chain) originates from a study of T-cell memory formation after mild COVID-19. General study points: The study found contracting CD4+ clones mainly in CM and EM and contracting CD8+ clones in EMRA. The study found balanced CD4/CD8 in clones contracting day 15 to 85 and a CD4+ lean in later expanders. Still unconfirmed is whether the second-wave clones peaking on day 37 recognized SARS-CoV-2.

From germline, CDR1 is LGHNT and CDR2 FRNRAP. The V end was cut by 1 base, the J end by 6 bases, with 2 bases between. The CDR3 totals 11 residues. This clonotype was detected only a few times. Its antigen is unidentified. TCRdb re-analysed the 5' RACE reads in MiXCR, keeping a single row per CDR3 protein. In the table there are some 600,000 distinct CDR3 sequences, around 15% of which are singletons. The receptor comes from an adult woman who had mild COVID-19 (a few samples of this study predate the infection). Cell type and time point are not known. The chain links TRBV12-5 to TRBJ2-3; D is unresolved. The material sequenced was PBMCs or a T cell subset sorted from them (not recorded which). CDR3 DNA sequence: TGTGCTAGTGGTTTGGGGGATACGCAGTATTTT. Translation gives CASGLGDTQYF.